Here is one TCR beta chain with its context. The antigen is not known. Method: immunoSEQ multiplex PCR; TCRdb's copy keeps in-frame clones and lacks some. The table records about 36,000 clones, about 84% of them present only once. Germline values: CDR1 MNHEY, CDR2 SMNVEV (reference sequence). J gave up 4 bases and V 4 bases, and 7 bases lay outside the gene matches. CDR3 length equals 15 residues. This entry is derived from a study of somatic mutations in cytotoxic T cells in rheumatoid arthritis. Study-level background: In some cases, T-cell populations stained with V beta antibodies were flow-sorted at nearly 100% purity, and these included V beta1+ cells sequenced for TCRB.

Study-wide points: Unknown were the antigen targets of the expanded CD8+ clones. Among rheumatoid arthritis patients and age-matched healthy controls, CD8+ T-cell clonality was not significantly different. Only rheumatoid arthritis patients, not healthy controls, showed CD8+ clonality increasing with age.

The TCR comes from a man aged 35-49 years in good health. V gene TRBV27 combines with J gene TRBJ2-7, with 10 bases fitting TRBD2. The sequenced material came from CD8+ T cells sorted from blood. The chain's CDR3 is CASSSPSGRFYEQYF. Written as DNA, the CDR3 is TGTGCCAGCAGTTCGCCTAGCGGGAGATTTTACGAGCAGTACTTC.